This T cell receptor (beta chain) was retrieved from a study of T cell responses to AZD1222 COVID-19 vaccine. The study, taken as a whole, reports: Among spike-specific TCRs, nearly half reportedly target unmutated variant regions. Possibly, clonal diversity was underestimated; donors were largely white British and included more females. Just a handful of people given AZD1222 tested seropositive at baseline. Repertoires in all cases were sampled only once the peak T cell response had passed.

This table comes from immunoSEQ multiplex PCR, and its TCRdb copy is limited to in-frame clones, with some not included. The sample shows about 180,000 clones, around 94% of them seen only once. The V gene lost 8 bases and the J gene lost 1 base, with 6 bases spanning the gap. The germline gives CDR1 SGHAT, CDR2 FQNNGV. The CDR3 covers 11 residues. Notes on this clone: What it binds is not known.

The chain employs TRBV11-2 and TRBJ2-7, with D hard to call. The TCR comes from an adult who received the AZD1222 COVID-19 vaccine. The input for sequencing was peripheral blood, taken 28 days after the second AZD1222 dose. CDR3 residues: CASRLSYEQYF. Written as DNA, the CDR3 is TGTGCCAGCCGGCTGTCCTACGAGCAGTACTTC.